This TCR beta chain was found in a study of T cell clones after liver transplantation. Assay used: immunoSEQ multiplex PCR; TCRdb lists only in-frame clones, some missing. There are 55,000 to 75,000 clones in the sample; less than 85% occur only once, and approximately 2.8% lies in the top ten. Germline values: CDR1 SGHRS, CDR2 YFSETQ. Trimming shortened V by 3 bases and J by 1 base, and 18 bases separated the two germline ends. The CDR3 loop spans 17 amino acids. The source of this sequence is a human patient who received a liver transplant. Among the T cells, some may be from the graft donor. Specimen: CD4+ T cells from blood, collected at the approximately 15-month timepoint. The chain links TRBV5-1 to TRBJ2-3; TRBD2 might be the D (6 bases). CDR3 DNA: TGCGCCAGCAGCTCCTTGGTAGGCGGGGTTGGCACAGATACGCAGTATTTT. Translation gives CASSSLVGGVGTDTQYF.